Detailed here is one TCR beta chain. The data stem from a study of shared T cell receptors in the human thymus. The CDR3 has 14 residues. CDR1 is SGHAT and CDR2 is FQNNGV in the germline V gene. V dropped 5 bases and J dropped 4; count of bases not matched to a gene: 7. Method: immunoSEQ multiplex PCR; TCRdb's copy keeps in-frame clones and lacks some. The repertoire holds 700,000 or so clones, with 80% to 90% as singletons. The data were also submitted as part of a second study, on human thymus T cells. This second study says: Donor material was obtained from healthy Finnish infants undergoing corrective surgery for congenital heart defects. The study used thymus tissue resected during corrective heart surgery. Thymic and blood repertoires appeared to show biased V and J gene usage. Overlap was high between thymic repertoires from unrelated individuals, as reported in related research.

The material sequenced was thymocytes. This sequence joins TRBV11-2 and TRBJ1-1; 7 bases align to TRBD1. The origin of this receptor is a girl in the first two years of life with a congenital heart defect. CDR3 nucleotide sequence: TGTGCCAGCAGCACCCGACAGGGAGGCACTGAAGCTTTCTTT. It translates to CASSTRQGGTEAFF.